The next 13 T cell receptor beta chains were all read from a single sample in a study of resident and recirculating memory T cells in vitiligo. Measured with immunoSEQ multiplex PCR; TCRdb has only the in-frame clones, and not every one. The table lists around 78,000 clones, approximately 90% of them singletons. The sample taken for sequencing was blood. These receptor sequences come from a male donor with vitiligo.

The CDR3 sequence is CASGQSSYNEQFF. The CDR3 bases are TGTGCCAGCGGGCAGAGCTCCTACAATGAGCAGTTCTTC. This rearrangement joins TRBV5-6 to TRBJ2-1; the D is unclear. Trimming stripped 7 bases from V and 0 bases from J, with 8 bases between. This CDR3 is 13 amino acids long. The germline CDR1 and CDR2 sequences are SGHDT and YYEEEE.

V usage is TRBV5-1 and J usage is TRBJ2-7, with TRBD2 as a possible D gene (7 bases). CDR1 is SGHRS and CDR2 is YFSETQ in the germline V gene. CDR3 length equals 14 residues. Trimming pared 1 base from V and 6 bases from J, leaving 14 bases between. The CDR3: CASSLRTGRGEQYF. In DNA, the CDR3 is TGCGCCAGCAGCTTGCGCACAGGGAGGGGCGAGCAGTACTTC.

The gene calls are TRBV30 and TRBJ2-1, with D uncertain. Trimming cost V 1 base and J 3 bases, with 4 bases left between them. The length of the CDR3 is 12 residues. CDR1 GTSNPN and CDR2 SVGIG come from the germline V gene (reference sequence). The CDR3 spells CAWSAGYNEQFF. CDR3 coding DNA: TGTGCCTGGAGTGCCGGCTACAATGAGCAGTTCTTC.

This chain uses TRBV10-2 with TRBJ2-2, with unresolved D. Trimming removed 6 bases from V and 8 bases from J, with 13 bases in between. Germline V gene data show CDR1 as WSHSY and CDR2 as SAAADI. The CDR3 length is 13 residues. CDR3 loop: CASSQWSPGELFF. CDR3 bases: TGCGCCAGCAGCCAGTGGTCCCCGGGGGAGCTGTTTTTT.

V gene TRBV6-5 combines with J gene TRBJ2-7, with 9 bases fitting TRBD1. The ends lost 0 bases at V and 3 bases at J; junction bases unmatched: 6. Germline V gene sequence: CDR1 MNHEY, CDR2 SVGAGI. The CDR3 consists of 16 residues. This chain's CDR3 is CASSYSSGTGFYEQYF. The CDR3 coding sequence is TGTGCCAGCAGTTACTCATCTGGGACAGGGTTCTACGAGCAGTACTTC.

V usage is TRBV9 and J usage is TRBJ2-3, with 11 bases matching TRBD1. Germline CDR1 is SGDLS and CDR2 is YYNGEE. CDR3 length: 16 amino acids. V lost 1 base and J lost 3; bases outside the gene matches: 4. The DNA for the CDR3 is TGTGCCAGCAGCGTAACTGGGACAGGGGGGACAGATACGCAGTATTTT. Translating gives CASSVTGTGGTDTQYF.

The rearrangement joins TRBV5-4 to TRBJ2-1, with 15 bases matching TRBD2. Germline trimming cut 4 bases from V and 7 bases from J; bases unmatched to any gene: 3. This CDR3 is built from 15 residues. Germline V gene data show CDR1 as SGHNT and CDR2 as YYREEE (reference sequence). The CDR3 protein is CASSLGLAGGNEQFF. The CDR3 nucleotides are TGTGCCAGCAGCCTTGGACTAGCGGGAGGGAATGAGCAGTTCTTC.

J is TRBJ1-1 and V is TRBV6-1; D ambiguous. Germline V gene sequence: CDR1 MNHNS, CDR2 SASEGT. The CDR3 has 16 residues. V lost 2 bases and J 2 bases, leaving 15 bases between the germline ends. Written as DNA, the CDR3 is TGTGCCAGCAGTGAAAAGAGGGCTCCTCCAAACACTGAAGCTTTCTTT. This encodes CASSEKRAPPNTEAFF.

This chain uses TRBV9 with TRBJ1-4; possible D gene TRBD1, 5 bases. CDR3 size: 15 residues. Germline CDR1 SGDLS, CDR2 YYNGEE. V lost 3 bases and J 0 bases, leaving 9 bases between the germline ends. The CDR3 is CASSEGLPTNEKLFF. The CDR3 DNA reads as TGTGCCAGCAGCGAGGGGCTTCCAACTAATGAAAAACTGTTTTTT.

The genes are TRBV14 and TRBJ2-1, with 11 bases aligning to TRBD2. The germline CDR1 and CDR2 sequences are SGHDN and FVKESK. J lost 8 bases, V lost 4 bases, and 19 bases had no gene match. The CDR3 has 19 amino acids. CDR3 coding DNA: TGTGCCAGCAGCCCTCTCGGTCTATCTATAAGACTAGCGGGATATGAGCAGTTCTTC. Translated: CASSPLGLSIRLAGYEQFF.

V and J are TRBV7-9 and TRBJ2-1; the D is unclear. Germline V gene lookup returns CDR1 SEHNR and CDR2 FQNEAQ (reference sequence). Trimming left V 5 bases short and J 2 bases short, with 4 bases between. The CDR3 contains 12 residues. In nucleotides, the CDR3 is TGTGCCAGCAGCCTTACCTACAATGAGCAGTTCTTC. Its translation is CASSLTYNEQFF.

The chain is built from TRBV6-6 and TRBJ1-4; maybe TRBD1 (6 bases). CDR3 length: 16 amino acids. Trimming stripped 6 bases from V and 7 bases from J, with 21 bases between. CDR1 is MNHNY and CDR2 is SVGAGI in the germline V gene (reference sequence). This CDR3 reads CASRKGTGLQVEKLFF. CDR3 DNA sequence: TGTGCCAGCAGAAAGGGAACAGGGTTACAGGTTGAAAAACTGTTTTTT.

The chain carries TRBV6-6 and TRBJ2-5; D uncertain. Deletions cut 4 bases from V and 4 bases from J, with 7 bases between. CDR1 is MNHNY and CDR2 is SVGAGI in the germline V gene (reference sequence). CDR3 size: 12 residues. The CDR3 DNA is TGTGCCAGCAGTTCCCCAGGAGAGACCCAGTACTTC. Residues: CASSSPGETQYF.